This TCR beta chain was found in a study of Graves' ophthalmopathy and Graves' hyperthyroidism. Findings of the study overall: Sensitivity of approximately 88% and specificity of around 76% were achieved when a 13-signature model separated ophthalmopathy from stable hyperthyroidism.

Regarding this clonotype: Its antigen is unknown.

Exclusion applied to patients with other autoimmune diseases, uncontrolled infections, pregnancy or lactation. RNA served as the template for amplifying TCR beta CDR3 regions. The first round was an RT-PCR with HTBI primers, and the second round was a multiplex PCR. Each CDR3 protein is one row after TCRdb ran MiXCR on the multiplex PCR reads. Found here are about 1.1 million distinct CDR3 sequences, less than 45% of them singletons; the top ten hold 8.5% to 14%. The clonotype comes from an adult man with Graves' hyperthyroidism. Sequencing was done on a sample of peripheral blood or thyroid tissue (not recorded which).

DNA of the CDR3: TGTGCCACCAGGGACGACACTGAAGCTTTCTTT. Translation gives CATRDDTEAFF. V gene TRBV24-1 combines with J gene TRBJ1-1; D ambiguous. The CDR3 covers 11 residues. V dropped 7 bases and J dropped 3 bases, with 5 bases sitting between them. Germline-derived CDR1 and CDR2 are KGHDR and SFDVKD.